The 14 T cell receptor beta chains below all came from one sample that was sequenced in a study of CD8 T cells in ankylosing spondylitis (dated by TCRdb to the late 2010s). The library relied on 5' RACE. Instrument on record: Illumina MiSeq. Using fastp trimming at Q25 and MiXCR clonotype assembly, TCRdb reanalyzed the public sequencing data and kept in-frame beta chains. For every CDR3 protein sequence, its rows merge into one entry that carries the most common genes and DNA. The sample data list about 24,000 distinct CDR3 sequences, and roughly 13% of these were observed just once. Under 40% of the sample is taken by the ten largest. Sequencing was carried out using blood. All receptors derive from a male donor with ankylosing spondylitis or in good health (not recorded which).

In its sample, this clonotype was seen many times. The chain employs TRBV12-3 or TRBV12-4 and TRBJ2-2; 13 positions agree with TRBD2. Trimming took 7 bases from V and 4 from J; bases not matched to a gene: 3. CDR3 length: 15 residues. This chain's CDR3 is CASKLAGGPTGELFF. DNA for the CDR3: TGTGCCAGCAAACTAGCGGGGGGGCCCACCGGGGAGCTGTTTTTT.

V and J are TRBV24-1 and TRBJ2-2; no definite D call. Germline loops: CDR1 KGHDR, CDR2 SFDVKD. CDR3 size: 14 residues. V lost 9 bases, J lost 4 bases, and 14 bases lay in between. CDR3 sequence reads: CATGRSGVTGELFF. The DNA of the CDR3 is TGTGCCACCGGCAGAAGTGGGGTCACCGGGGAGCTGTTTTTT.

This clonotype was seen a handful of times. V is TRBV4-3 and J is TRBJ1-5, with no clear D. CDR3 length equals 15 residues. Trimming left V 4 bases short and J 4 bases short, with 14 bases between. Germline CDR1 LGHNA, CDR2 YSLEER. The CDR3 DNA sequence: TGCGCCAGCAGCCGCGGGGTCAATTCGAATCAGCCCCAGCATTTT. This codes for CASSRGVNSNQPQHF.

This clonotype turned up a few times. The chain carries TRBV29-1 and TRBJ2-2, with 7 bases matching TRBD1. CDR3 length: 13 amino acids. Trimming took 3 bases from V and 6 from J; bases not matched to a gene: 4. The germline CDR1 and CDR2 sequences are SQVTM and ANQGSEA. The CDR3 loop is CSVETGFSGELFF. DNA of the CDR3: TGCAGCGTTGAGACAGGGTTTTCCGGGGAGCTGTTTTTT.

This clonotype was seen only a few times. The CDR3: CASSQAGQGNEKLFF. CDR3 coding DNA: TGCGCCAGCAGCCAAGCGGGACAGGGGAACGAAAAACTGTTTTTT. The rearrangement uses TRBV4-3 and TRBJ1-4; 10 nucleotides agree with TRBD1. Germline-derived CDR1 and CDR2 are LGHNA and YSLEER. V dropped 1 base and J dropped 8; count of bases not matched to a gene: 4. The CDR3 spans 15 residues.

This clonotype was observed once. The chain is built from TRBV6-2 or TRBV6-3 and TRBJ1-1; no reliable D call. Per the germline V gene, CDR1 is MNHEY and CDR2 is SVGEGT. Trimming removed 6 bases from V and 3 bases from J, with 8 bases in between. The CDR3 runs 12 residues. The CDR3 DNA reads TGTGCCAGCAGACAGAGGGACACTGAAGCTTTCTTT. It encodes CASRQRDTEAFF.

At least ten counts were recorded for this clonotype. This chain uses TRBV5-1 with TRBJ1-1; D not resolved. CDR1 SGHRS and CDR2 YFSETQ come from the germline V gene. This CDR3 is 15 amino acids long. V gave up 0 bases and J gave up 0 bases, with 9 bases separating them. DNA for the CDR3: TGCGCCAGCAGCTTGGCCGTTGGGCTGAACACTGAAGCTTTCTTT. It translates to CASSLAVGLNTEAFF. The full variable domain, in which reference TRBV5-1 and TRBJ1-1 provide the parts outside the CDR3, is KAGVTQTPRYLIKTRGQQVTLSCSPISGHRSVSWYQQTPGQGLQFLFEYFSETQRNKGNFPGRFSGRQFSNSRSEMNVSTLELGDSALYLCASSLAVGLNTEAFFGQGTRLTVV.

This clonotype was recorded many times. The chain couples TRBV6-1 to TRBJ1-1; D is unresolved. Germline V CDR1 and CDR2: MNHNS, SASEGT. The V gene lost 2 bases and the J gene lost 10 bases, with 20 bases spanning the gap. CDR3 length: 15 amino acids. CDR3 DNA: TGTGCCAGCAGTGAATTCCCCGGAGGCGGGTGGATAGCTTTCTTT. Its protein product is CASSEFPGGGWIAFF.

The rearrangement links TRBV5-5 to TRBJ2-7; 13 nucleotides agree with TRBD2. Germline V lookup: CDR1 SGHKS, CDR2 YYEKEE (reference sequence). The CDR3 loop spans 15 amino acids. V lost 4 bases to trimming and J lost 5 bases; unmatched junction nucleotides: 6. The CDR3 DNA follows: TGTGCCAGCAGCCTAACTAGCGGGAGGGTGCACGAGCAGTACTTC. Protein sequence: CASSLTSGRVHEQYF.

This chain connects TRBV20-1 to TRBJ2-3, with D possibly matching TRBD1 (5 bases). The CDR3 runs 15 residues. The V gene lost 6 bases and the J gene lost 5 bases, with 21 bases spanning the gap. The V gene's germline CDR1 is DFQATT and CDR2 SNEGSKA (reference sequence). DNA of the CDR3: TGCAGTGCCTCGAAGGTCCGGGCTCAGGGAGATACGCAGTATTTT. It yields the protein CSASKVRAQGDTQYF.

In this sample, this clonotype turned up many times. The chain uses TRBV28 and TRBJ1-5; D is unresolved. The CDR3 is made up of 12 amino acids. In germline, CDR1 is MDHEN, CDR2 SYDVKM. With 0 bases removed from V and 11 bases from J, the gap between germline ends came to 8 bases. The CDR3 region is CASSLWTQTQHF. Here the CDR3 DNA reads TGTGCCAGCAGTTTATGGACCCAGACCCAGCATTTT.

The chain is built from TRBV5-1 and TRBJ2-7, with a tentative D call TRBD2 (6 bases). Germline V CDR1 and CDR2: SGHRS, YFSETQ. The CDR3 has 13 amino acids. With 4 bases removed from V and 4 bases from J, the gap between germline ends came to 12 bases. The CDR3 sequence: CASSPEGGYEQYF. In DNA form, the CDR3 reads TGCGCCAGCAGCCCGGAGGGTGGATACGAGCAGTACTTC. The full variable domain, in which reference TRBV5-1 and TRBJ2-7 provide the parts outside the CDR3, is KAGVTQTPRYLIKTRGQQVTLSCSPISGHRSVSWYQQTPGQGLQFLFEYFSETQRNKGNFPGRFSGRQFSNSRSEMNVSTLELGDSALYLCASSPEGGYEQYFGPGTRLTVT.

This clonotype appeared many times. The rearrangement links TRBV5-1 to TRBJ2-2; 8 nucleotides align to TRBD2. After removal of 0 bases from V and 4 bases from J, the junction contained 2 bases not matched to a gene. The CDR3 is 15 residues long. Germline CDR1 is SGHRS and CDR2 is YFSETQ. Here the CDR3 DNA reads TGCGCCAGCAGCTTGGACGGGAGGGCCACCGGGGAGCTGTTTTTT. Residues: CASSLDGRATGELFF.

V gene TRBV5-1 combines with J gene TRBJ2-1, with 7 bases fitting TRBD2. The V segment lost 0 bases and the J segment 7 bases; nucleotides outside the gene matches: 7. Germline V CDR1 and CDR2: SGHRS, YFSETQ. The CDR3 has 15 amino acids. CDR3 region: CASSLVRGSQNEQFF. CDR3 DNA: TGCGCCAGCAGCTTGGTTCGCGGGAGTCAGAATGAGCAGTTCTTC.